Following are 25 T cell receptor beta chains from one sample sequenced in a study of beta chain features in type 1 diabetes. Study findings and constraints: There was a moderate but significant shortening of TCRB CDR3s in all four CD4+ subsets of Type 1 diabetes patients.

All of the isolated RNA was reverse transcribed, so expressed TCRB transcripts were sequenced. This table comes from immunoSEQ multiplex PCR, and its TCRdb copy is limited to in-frame clones, with some not included. The data show hundreds of thousands of clones, over 9.5% seen once. Their antigens are not known. Sequencing input: naive CD4+ T cells from blood. These receptors were taken from a woman aged 18-29 years with type 1 diabetes.

The chain is built from TRBV7-9 and TRBJ1-2; 10 bases line up with TRBD1. There are 13 residues in the CDR3. Germline values: CDR1 SEHNR, CDR2 FQNEAQ (reference sequence). V dropped 8 bases and J dropped 8; count of bases not matched to a gene: 8. The CDR3 reads CASGSGTGEGYTF. The DNA of the CDR3 is TGTGCCAGCGGATCCGGGACAGGGGAGGGCTACACCTTC.

This chain links TRBV2 with TRBJ2-5, with a weak D call TRBD2 (5 bases). The CDR3 extends over 15 amino acids. V was shortened by 2 bases and J by 6 bases, with 16 bases between the two germline ends. Germline CDR1 and CDR2: SNHLY and FYNNEI. The CDR3 loop reads CASSEILGNMKTQYF. For the CDR3, the DNA is TGTGCCAGCAGTGAAATACTAGGGAATATGAAGACCCAGTACTTC.

The V gene is TRBV4-3, the J gene TRBJ1-2, with D possibly matching TRBD1 (5 bases). This CDR3 is 13 amino acids long. V lost 7 bases, J lost 8 bases, and 17 bases lay in between. Germline lookup yields CDR1 LGHNA and CDR2 YSLEER. CDR3 coding DNA: TGCGCCAGCACCAACCAGGGCCACGTGGGCTACACCTTC. Amino acids: CASTNQGHVGYTF.

The rearrangement links TRBV6-1 to TRBJ2-1, with a weak D call TRBD2 (5 bases). The length of the CDR3 is 15 residues. Deletions cut 9 bases from V and 7 bases from J, with 22 bases between. The germline gives CDR1 MNHNS, CDR2 SASEGT. CDR3 coding DNA: TGTGCCAGTAGGACCCCAGCGGCGGCTTGGAATGAGCAGTTCTTC. Protein sequence: CASRTPAAAWNEQFF.

The rearrangement joins TRBV7-2 to TRBJ1-2, with D perhaps TRBD1 (5 bases). This CDR3 contains 15 residues. The V gene's germline CDR1 is SGHTA and CDR2 FQGNSA. With 1 base removed from V and 2 bases from J, the gap between germline ends came to 11 bases. The CDR3 DNA reads as TGTGCCAGCAGCTTAGATGCAGGGAGGAACTATGGCTACACCTTC. Translated, it gives CASSLDAGRNYGYTF.

This clone has a handful of counts. The junction differs from germline at one of its ends, possibly a read error. The V gene is TRBV7-9, the J gene TRBJ2-5, with D unclear. The CDR3 is 8 residues long. Germline CDR1 and CDR2: SEHNR and FQNEAQ (reference sequence). CDR3 amino acids: CASSFGDF. In DNA form, the CDR3 reads TGTGCCAGCAGCTTCGGAGACTTC.

This clone was seen only a few times. The chain has TRBV6-6 and TRBJ1-5; 9 nucleotides align to TRBD1. Germline lookup yields CDR1 MNHNY and CDR2 SVGAGI (reference sequence). V shed 2 bases and J 3 bases; nucleotides not matched to a gene: 2. The CDR3 loop spans 15 amino acids. DNA for the CDR3: TGTGCCAGCAGTTACGGGACAGGGTCCAATCAGCCCCAGCATTTT. It yields the protein CASSYGTGSNQPQHF.

This sequence joins TRBV5-1 and TRBJ1-2, with TRBD1 identical over 8 bases. Germline V gene lookup returns CDR1 SGHRS and CDR2 YFSETQ. V shed 4 bases and J 3 bases; nucleotides not matched to a gene: 11. The CDR3 has 16 residues. The CDR3 DNA is TGCGCCAGCAGCCCCGAAGGGCCAGGGGGCTACTATGGCTACACCTTC. Translation gives CASSPEGPGGYYGYTF.

The gene calls are TRBV30 and TRBJ1-5, with D perhaps TRBD1 (5 bases). V shed 0 bases and J shed 5 bases, with 11 bases lying between them. The CDR3 sequence is 14 residues long. Germline V gene sequence: CDR1 GTSNPN, CDR2 SVGIG (reference sequence). This chain's CDR3 is CAWSVLQGDQPQHF. DNA of the CDR3: TGTGCCTGGAGTGTACTGCAGGGCGATCAGCCCCAGCATTTT.

The V and J genes are TRBV5-4 and TRBJ2-1, with 8 bases that match TRBD1. This CDR3 comprises 13 residues. The germline V gene has CDR1 SGHNT and CDR2 YYREEE (reference sequence). J was trimmed by 8 bases and V by 1 base; bases with no gene match: 2. CDR3 amino acids: CASSLQGADEQFF. The CDR3 DNA sequence: TGTGCCAGCAGCTTGCAGGGGGCCGATGAGCAGTTCTTC. Combining the CDR3 with reference TRBV5-4 and TRBJ2-1 gives the whole variable domain ETGVTQSPTHLIKTRGQQVTLRCSSQSGHNTVSWYQQALGQGPQFIFQYYREEENGRGNFPPRFSGLQFPNYSSELNVNALELDDSALYLCASSLQGADEQFFGPGTRLTVL.

This chain joins TRBV30 and TRBJ1-2, with 8 bases identical to TRBD1. The CDR3 sequence is 13 residues long. V shed 2 bases, J shed 4 bases, and the junction held 3 bases outside the gene matches. The germline V gene encodes CDR1 GTSNPN and CDR2 SVGIG (reference sequence). CDR3 DNA sequence: TGTGCCTGGAGTCCGACAGGGGCCTATGGCTACACCTTC. It is translated as CAWSPTGAYGYTF.

The chain recombines TRBV9 with TRBJ2-2, with 8 bases aligning to TRBD1. The CDR3 spans 14 residues. V shed 3 bases, J shed 7 bases, and the junction held 5 bases outside the gene matches. Germline V lookup: CDR1 SGDLS, CDR2 YYNGEE. CDR3 protein: CASSAGQAGGELFF. CDR3 DNA sequence: TGTGCCAGCAGCGCGGGACAGGCGGGCGGGGAGCTGTTTTTT. The full variable domain, completed using reference TRBV9 and TRBJ2-2, is DSGVTQTPKHLITATGQRVTLRCSPRSGDLSVYWYQQSLDQGLQFLIQYYNGEERAKGNILERFSAQQFPDLHSELNLSSLELGDSALYFCASSAGQAGGELFFGEGSRLTVL.

This clone showed up just a few times. The sample carries other DNA sequences with the same CDR3. The CDR3 sequence is CASSHGYEQYF. The CDR3 region has the DNA TGTGCCAGCTCACACGGCTACGAGCAGTACTTC. The chain couples TRBV18 to TRBJ2-7, with D unresolved. V was pared by 4 bases and J by 3 bases, with 4 bases between. Germline CDR1 and CDR2: KGHSH and LQKENI. The CDR3 is 11 amino acids.

This clone was seen a few times. The V call is TRBV27, the J call TRBJ2-1; 8 bases fit TRBD2. Trimming at V came to 5 bases and at J to 4 bases, leaving 10 bases not matched to a gene. This CDR3 has 16 residues. The germline V gene has CDR1 MNHEY and CDR2 SMNVEV (reference sequence). CDR3 nucleotide sequence: TGTGCCAGCAGTCTGGACGCGGGACTAGTTTACAATGAGCAGTTCTTC. It codes for CASSLDAGLVYNEQFF.

This chain links TRBV5-1 with TRBJ2-5, with 9 bases aligning to TRBD1. The CDR3 contains 13 residues. CDR1 and CDR2 (germline): SGHRS, YFSETQ. The trim removed 5 bases at V and 5 bases at J, leaving 4 bases unmatched. The DNA for the CDR3 is TGCGCCAGCAGACGGGACAGGGACGAGACCCAGTACTTC. Its translation is CASRRDRDETQYF.

This clone turned up a few times. This CDR3 reads CASSQMTDYSPVSGELFF. The CDR3 region has the DNA TGTGCCAGCAGCCAAATGACGGACTACTCTCCCGTCTCCGGGGAGCTGTTTTTT. This sequence joins TRBV4-2 and TRBJ2-2, with D perhaps TRBD2 (6 bases). The CDR3 is 18 amino acids. Germline V gene lookup returns CDR1 LGHNA and CDR2 YNFKEQ. Deletions cut 2 bases from V and 6 bases from J, with 22 bases between.

The chain employs TRBV5-1 and TRBJ2-7; 13 nucleotides agree with TRBD2. This CDR3 is 16 amino acids long. V was pared by 3 bases and J by 1 base, with 4 bases of the junction left unmatched. Germline V gives CDR1 SGHRS, CDR2 YFSETQ. The CDR3 sequence is CASSSGLAGPSYEQYF. In DNA, the CDR3 is TGCGCCAGCAGCTCGGGACTAGCGGGGCCGTCCTACGAGCAGTACTTC. Using reference TRBV5-1 and TRBJ2-7 for the parts outside the CDR3, the full variable domain is KAGVTQTPRYLIKTRGQQVTLSCSPISGHRSVSWYQQTPGQGLQFLFEYFSETQRNKGNFPGRFSGRQFSNSRSEMNVSTLELGDSALYLCASSSGLAGPSYEQYFGPGTRLTVT.

The chain joins TRBV7-2 to TRBJ1-2; 7 bases map to TRBD1. Per the germline V gene, CDR1 is SGHTA and CDR2 is FQGNSA. This CDR3 has 13 residues. J lost 4 bases, V lost 3 bases, and 2 bases had no gene match. As DNA, the CDR3 is TGTGCCAGCAGCTTCCGGGACAGCTATGGCTACACCTTC. This sequence encodes CASSFRDSYGYTF.

This rearrangement joins TRBV11-2 to TRBJ1-2; possibly TRBD1 for D (5 bases). The CDR3 covers 14 residues. The V and J ends lost 5 bases and 4 bases respectively, with 14 bases between them. CDR1 is SGHAT, CDR2 FQNNGV, per germline. CDR3 DNA: TGTGCCAGCAGCCCGCAGGGCTGGGGCTATGGCTACACCTTC. Protein product: CASSPQGWGYGYTF.

The rearrangement joins TRBV19 to TRBJ2-5, with 7 bases matching TRBD1. The germline CDR1 and CDR2 sequences are LNHDA and SQIVND (reference sequence). With V trimmed by 6 bases and J by 5 bases, 9 bases remained unmatched. This CDR3 has 14 residues. This CDR3 reads CASSPYTGAETQYF. The DNA for the CDR3 is TGTGCCAGTAGCCCCTACACAGGGGCGGAGACCCAGTACTTC.

As DNA, the CDR3 is TGTGCCAGCAGCTTAGATCCGGATCAGCCCCAGCATTTT. Protein sequence: CASSLDPDQPQHF. The chain couples TRBV7-2 to TRBJ1-5; D gene ambiguous. Trimming removed 1 base at V and 5 bases at J, with 6 bases between. Germline V gene sequence: CDR1 SGHTA, CDR2 FQGNSA. CDR3 length equals 13 residues.

The chain links TRBV7-6 to TRBJ1-5; no definite D call. The V end was cut by 1 base, the J end by 6 bases, with 7 bases between. Germline V lookup: CDR1 SGHVS, CDR2 FNYEAQ. This CDR3 contains 13 residues. CDR3 sequence (DNA): TGTGCCAGCAGCTTAGATGTCGGTCAGCCCCAGCATTTT. It is translated as CASSLDVGQPQHF.

This clone turned up a few times. The chain combines TRBV6-6 with TRBJ1-1; D not certain. This CDR3 contains 13 residues. Trimming cost V 8 bases and J 0 bases, with 10 bases left between them. CDR1 and CDR2 (germline): MNHNY, SVGAGI (reference sequence). CDR3 sequence (DNA): TGTGCCAGCGACGGTGGGCTGAACACTGAAGCTTTCTTT. Its translation: CASDGGLNTEAFF.

The gene calls are TRBV18 and TRBJ2-5; 9 positions agree with TRBD1. V dropped 1 base and J dropped 5; count of bases not matched to a gene: 5. Germline V CDR1 and CDR2: KGHSH, LQKENI. CDR3 length equals 15 residues. The CDR3 DNA reads TGTGCCAGCTCACCACGCAGGACAGGGGAGGAGACCCAGTACTTC. Translation gives CASSPRRTGEETQYF.

The V call is TRBV29-1, the J call TRBJ2-1; perhaps TRBD1 as D (6 bases). This CDR3 spans 13 amino acids. V lost 7 bases to trimming and J lost 4 bases, with 14 bases between them. Germline assignment: CDR1 SQVTM and CDR2 ANQGSEA. CDR3 amino acids: CSGRDTGYNEQFF. CDR3 DNA: TGCAGCGGCCGGGACACTGGGTACAATGAGCAGTTCTTC.